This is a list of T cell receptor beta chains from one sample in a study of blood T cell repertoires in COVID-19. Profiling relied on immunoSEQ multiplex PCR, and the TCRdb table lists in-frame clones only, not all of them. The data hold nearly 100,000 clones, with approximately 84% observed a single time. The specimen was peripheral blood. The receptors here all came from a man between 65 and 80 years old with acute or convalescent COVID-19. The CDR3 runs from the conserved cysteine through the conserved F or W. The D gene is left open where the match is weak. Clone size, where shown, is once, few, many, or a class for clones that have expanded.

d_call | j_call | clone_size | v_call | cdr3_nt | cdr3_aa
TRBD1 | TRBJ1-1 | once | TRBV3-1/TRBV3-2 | TGTGCCAGCAGACACGACAGGGTGAACACTGAAGCTTTCTTT | CASRHDRVNTEAFF
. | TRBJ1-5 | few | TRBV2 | TGTGCCAGCACGACTGGAAGTTATCAGCCCCAGCATTTT | CASTTGSYQPQHF
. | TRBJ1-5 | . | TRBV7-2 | TGTGCCAGCAGCCCTTCTTCGACAGCGAACAATCAGCCCCAGCATTTT | CASSPSSTANNQPQHF
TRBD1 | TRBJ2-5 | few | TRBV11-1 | TGTGCCAGCAGCTTAGTAACAGGGGGTATAGAGACCCAGTACTTC | CASSLVTGGIETQYF
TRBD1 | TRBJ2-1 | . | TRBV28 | TGTGCCAGCACCCAAGGGGGACAGGGGGCCCACAATGAGCAGTTCTTC | CASTQGGQGAHNEQFF
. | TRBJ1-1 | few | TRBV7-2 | TGTGCCAGCAGCCCGTACCGAACGGAGTCGGGAGCTTTCTTT | CASSPYRTESGAFF
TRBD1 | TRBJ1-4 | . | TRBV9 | TGTGCCAGCAGCTTCCTGACAGGGTTAAATGAAAAACTGTTTTTT | CASSFLTGLNEKLFF
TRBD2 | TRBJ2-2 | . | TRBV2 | TGTGCGACGGAGCGGGGGGACACGAACACCGGGGAGCTGTTTTTT | CATERGDTNTGELFF
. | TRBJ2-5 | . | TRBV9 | TGTGCCAGCAGCGTAGGGGGACTCCCGGAGACCCAGTACTTC | CASSVGGLPETQYF
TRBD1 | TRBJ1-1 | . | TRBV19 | TGTGCCAGTAGTATTACAGGGGTAAACACTGAAGCTTTCTTT | CASSITGVNTEAFF
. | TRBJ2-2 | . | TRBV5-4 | TGTGCCAGCAGCTTGGTAGGGGTCACCGGGGAGCTGTTTTTT | CASSLVGVTGELFF
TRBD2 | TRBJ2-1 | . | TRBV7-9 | TGTGCCAGCGCAGACCACTCGCGGGGGACTAATAGGGCCTACAATGAGCAGTTCTTC | CASADHSRGTNRAYNEQFF
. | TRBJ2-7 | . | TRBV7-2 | TGTGCCAGCAGCCCCAACTTGTACGAGCAGTACTTC | CASSPNLYEQYF
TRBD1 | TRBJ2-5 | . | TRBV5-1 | TGCGCCAGCAGCCCAGGGGGTAACCAAGAGACCCAGTACTTC | CASSPGGNQETQYF
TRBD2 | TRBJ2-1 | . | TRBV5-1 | TGCGCCAGCAGCTCACAATCCGGGACTAGCGGTTACAATGAGCAGTTCTTC | CASSSQSGTSGYNEQFF
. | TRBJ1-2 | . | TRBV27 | TGTGCCAGCAGGTTGGAGGGTGACCCACGTGGCTACACCTTC | CASRLEGDPRGYTF